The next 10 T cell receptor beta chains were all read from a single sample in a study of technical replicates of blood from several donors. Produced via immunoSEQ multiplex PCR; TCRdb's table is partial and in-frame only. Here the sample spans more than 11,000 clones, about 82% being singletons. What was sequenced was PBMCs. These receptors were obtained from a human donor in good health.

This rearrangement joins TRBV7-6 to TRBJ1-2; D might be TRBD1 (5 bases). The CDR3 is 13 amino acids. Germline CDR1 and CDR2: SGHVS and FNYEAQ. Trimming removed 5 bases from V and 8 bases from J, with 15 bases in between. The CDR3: CASSEFGGWGYTF. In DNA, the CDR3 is TGTGCCAGCAGCGAGTTCGGGGGATGGGGCTACACCTTC.

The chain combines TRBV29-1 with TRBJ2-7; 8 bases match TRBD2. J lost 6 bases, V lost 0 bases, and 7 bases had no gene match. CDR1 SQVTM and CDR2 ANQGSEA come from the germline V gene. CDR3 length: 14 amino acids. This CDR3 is CSVEDRGGSTEQYF. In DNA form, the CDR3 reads TGCAGCGTTGAAGATCGGGGGGGCAGTACCGAGCAGTACTTC.

CDR3 bases: TGCGCCAGCGATCTAGCGGGAGTTACCTACGAGCAGTACTTC. Translating gives CASDLAGVTYEQYF. The V and J genes are TRBV10-1 and TRBJ2-7, with TRBD2 identical over 10 bases. J was trimmed by 2 bases and V by 8 bases; bases with no gene match: 6. The germline V gene encodes CDR1 WNHNN and CDR2 SYGVQD (reference sequence). The CDR3 loop spans 14 amino acids.

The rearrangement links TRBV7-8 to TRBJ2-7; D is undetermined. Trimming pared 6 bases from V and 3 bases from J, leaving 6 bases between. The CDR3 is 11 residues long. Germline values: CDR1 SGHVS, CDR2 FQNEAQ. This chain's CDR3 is CASSPSYEQYF. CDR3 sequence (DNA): TGTGCCAGCAGTCCCAGCTACGAGCAGTACTTC.

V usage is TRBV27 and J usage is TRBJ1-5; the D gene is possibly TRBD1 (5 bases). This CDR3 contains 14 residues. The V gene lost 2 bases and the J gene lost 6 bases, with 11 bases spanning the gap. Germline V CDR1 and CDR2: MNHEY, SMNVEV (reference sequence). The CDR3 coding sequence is TGTGCCAGCAGTTTACAGGGTCGAAGTCAGCCCCAGCATTTT. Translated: CASSLQGRSQPQHF.

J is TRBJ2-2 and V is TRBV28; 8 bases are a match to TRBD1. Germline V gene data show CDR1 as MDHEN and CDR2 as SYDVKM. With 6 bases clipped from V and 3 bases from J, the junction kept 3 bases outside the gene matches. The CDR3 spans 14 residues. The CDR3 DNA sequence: TGTGCCAGCAGAACGGGACAGGACACCGGGGAGCTGTTTTTT. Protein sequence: CASRTGQDTGELFF.

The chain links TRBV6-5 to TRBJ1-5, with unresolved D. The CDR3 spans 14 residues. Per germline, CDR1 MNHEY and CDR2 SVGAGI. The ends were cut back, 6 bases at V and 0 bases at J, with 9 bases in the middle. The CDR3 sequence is CASRPNYSNQPQHF. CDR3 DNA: TGTGCCAGCAGACCTAACTATAGCAATCAGCCCCAGCATTTT.

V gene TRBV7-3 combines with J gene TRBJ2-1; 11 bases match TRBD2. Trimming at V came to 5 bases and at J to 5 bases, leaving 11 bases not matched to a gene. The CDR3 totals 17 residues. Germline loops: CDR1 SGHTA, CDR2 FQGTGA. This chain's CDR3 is CASSPHSGTSGNNEQFF. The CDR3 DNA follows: TGTGCCAGCAGCCCCCATTCTGGGACTAGCGGAAACAATGAGCAGTTCTTC.

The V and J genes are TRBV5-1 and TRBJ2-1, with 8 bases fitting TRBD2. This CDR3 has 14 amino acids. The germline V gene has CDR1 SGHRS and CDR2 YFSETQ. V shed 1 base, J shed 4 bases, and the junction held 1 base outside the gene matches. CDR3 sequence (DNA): TGCGCCAGCAGCTTGACTAGCGGATACAATGAGCAGTTCTTC. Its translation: CASSLTSGYNEQFF.

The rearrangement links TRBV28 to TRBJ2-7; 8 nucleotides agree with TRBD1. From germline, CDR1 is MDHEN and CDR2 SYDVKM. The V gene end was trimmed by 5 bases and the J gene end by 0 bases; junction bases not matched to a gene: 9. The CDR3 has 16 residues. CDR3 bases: TGTGCCAGCAGTCAACCAACAGGGGGACTCTCCTACGAGCAGTACTTC. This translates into CASSQPTGGLSYEQYF.